This T cell receptor beta chain was sequenced for a study of control samples from healthy donors and cancer patients (dated by TCRdb to 2018 to 2021). The library came from the immunoSEQ multiplex PCR assay. TCRdb retrieved this table from immuneACCESS and kept in-frame rearrangements only. Not all clones are present; in checked studies, unresolved V genes account for under half, and no reason is known for the remainder. The sample records around 77,000 clones, 85% to 95% of which are singletons. The ten largest clones represent 5.8% of the sample. Trimming takes 5 bases from V and 6 bases from J, and the germline ends sit 14 bases apart. Per the germline V gene (reference sequence), SGHAT is the CDR1 and FQDESV is the CDR2. From its cysteine to its phenylalanine, the CDR3 spans 14 amino acids. Only the CDR3 DNA is retained, 42 bases long and in frame from the first base. As for this clone: Its antigen is still unknown. No base qualities exist here, and no much larger clone lies one base off it.

The sequence came from a woman in her sixties in good health. The V and J genes are TRBV11-1 and TRBJ2-1; the D gene lacks a confident call. The sample comprised blood. Here the CDR3 is given as CASSPYAGRNEQFF. The DNA reads as follows: TGTGCCAGCAGCCCGTACGCCGGCCGCAATGAGCAGTTCTTC.